This T cell receptor (beta chain) was sequenced in a study of vaccination and CD4 T cells after COVID-19. Study summary: The convalescents, six males and four females, included two who were Hispanic. For control cultures, the treatment was a CEFX pool, an HIV-1 Nef pool, or no peptide. Study outcomes and limitations: Among reactive clones from convalescent patients, a median approximately 86% appeared only post-vaccination.

A remark on this clonotype: What it recognizes is unknown.

The study sequenced cultured CD4+ T cell DNA using the Oncomine TCR Beta short-read assay. Using its own MiXCR run on the PCR reads, TCRdb lists one record per CDR3 protein. The sample consists of 15,000 to 20,000 distinct CDR3 sequences, roughly 62% of them appearing once. The V gene's germline CDR1 is DFQATT and CDR2 SNEGSKA (reference sequence). V shed 0 bases and J shed 3 bases, with 6 bases lying between them. CDR3 size: 12 residues. Treatment in this sample: approximately nine-day PBMC culture with coronavirus spike peptide pools or control peptides (ViraFEST assay). The ViraFEST method relied on peptide pools to expand antigen-specific T cells, followed by TCR sequencing.

The clonotype originates from a human donor who had recovered from COVID-19. This material consisted of CD4+ T cells from blood, cultured in vitro, taken after SARS-CoV-2 vaccination. The chain recombines TRBV20-1 with TRBJ2-7, with no clear D. CDR3 in amino acids: CSAREDDYEQYF. The CDR3 DNA reads as TGCAGTGCTAGAGAGGACGACTACGAGCAGTACTTC.